The rows below give T cell receptor beta chains drawn from one sample of a study of shared clonotypes between healthy human individuals. Data came from immunoSEQ multiplex PCR; TCRdb stores just in-frame clones and leaves some out. The data contain millions of clones, over 85% of them seen just once; the ten biggest clones take up 0.11% to 0.15%. The specimen sequenced was naive CD4+ T cells sorted from blood. The receptor source for this set is a man aged 18 to 30 in good health. Both conserved end residues are part of each CDR3. Each record gives: V gene, J gene, D gene, clone size, CDR3 DNA, CDR3 protein. A D gene is named only where the DNA matches it firmly. Only part of the rows carry a size: once, few, many, or a class if the clone is expanded.

v_call: TRBV29-1; j_call: TRBJ2-5; d_call: TRBD2; clone_size: -; cdr3_nt: TGCAGCGTTAGTACCGGGACTACTCAAGAGACCCAGTACTTC; cdr3_aa: CSVSTGTTQETQYF
v_call: TRBV5-5; j_call: TRBJ1-2; d_call: -; clone_size: -; cdr3_nt: TGTGCCAGCAGCTTGGAATCAGGAAGCTATGGCTACACCTTC; cdr3_aa: CASSLESGSYGYTF
v_call: TRBV10-1; j_call: TRBJ2-2; d_call: TRBD2; clone_size: -; cdr3_nt: TGCGCCAGCAGTGATAGTCGAGCGGGTACTAGCGGGAAGCTGTTTTTT; cdr3_aa: CASSDSRAGTSGKLFF
v_call: TRBV29-1; j_call: TRBJ2-1; d_call: TRBD2; clone_size: once; cdr3_nt: TGCAGCGCTACCCCGGGACTAGCGGGAGGTTGGGCCTACAATGAGCAGTTCTTC; cdr3_aa: CSATPGLAGGWAYNEQFF
v_call: TRBV5-1; j_call: TRBJ2-1; d_call: TRBD2; clone_size: once; cdr3_nt: TGCGCCAGCCAGTCGACGGGAGGGCTTGAGCAGTTCTTC; cdr3_aa: CASQSTGGLEQFF
v_call: TRBV13; j_call: TRBJ1-3; d_call: -; clone_size: -; cdr3_nt: TGTGCCAGCAGCTTAGGCGAAAGGGTGGCGGGAAACACCATATATTTT; cdr3_aa: CASSLGERVAGNTIYF
v_call: TRBV18; j_call: TRBJ2-1; d_call: TRBD1; clone_size: once; cdr3_nt: TGTGCCAGCTCACCAGGGACAGCTTACAATGAGCAGTTCTTC; cdr3_aa: CASSPGTAYNEQFF
v_call: TRBV18; j_call: TRBJ2-3; d_call: -; clone_size: -; cdr3_nt: TGTGCCAGCTCACCTGGGGGCACAGATACGCAGTATTTT; cdr3_aa: CASSPGGTDTQYF
v_call: TRBV5-1; j_call: TRBJ2-3; d_call: TRBD2; clone_size: -; cdr3_nt: TGCGCCAGCAGCTTGGCCGGGCGGGAGGGTGCAGATACGCAGTATTTT; cdr3_aa: CASSLAGREGADTQYF
v_call: TRBV7-9; j_call: TRBJ2-4; d_call: TRBD2; clone_size: -; cdr3_nt: TGTGCCAGCAGCGGGGGACTAGCTGACATTCAGTACTTC; cdr3_aa: CASSGGLADIQYF
v_call: TRBV5-5; j_call: TRBJ2-7; d_call: TRBD1; clone_size: -; cdr3_nt: TGTGCCAGCAGCCCTGGACAGGGGCAAACCTACGAGCAGTACTTC; cdr3_aa: CASSPGQGQTYEQYF